A single sample gave rise to the 3 T cell receptor beta chains below, sequenced in a study of T cells in localized non-small cell lung cancer. Profiling relied on immunoSEQ multiplex PCR, and the TCRdb table lists in-frame clones only, not all of them. The sample yields fewer than 100,000 clones, around 82% seen once. This specimen was peripheral blood, taken before any cancer treatment. These receptors all come from a female donor aged 60 or older with stage I lung adenocarcinoma.

The chain links TRBV7-9 to TRBJ2-2; D possibly corresponds to TRBD1 (5 bases). The CDR3 has 14 residues. V dropped 3 bases and J dropped 5 bases, with 10 bases sitting between them. Germline V gene data show CDR1 as SEHNR and CDR2 as FQNEAQ (reference sequence). The DNA for the CDR3 is TGTGCCAGCAGCTTGAGCAGGGTAACCGGGGAGCTGTTTTTT. Protein sequence: CASSLSRVTGELFF.

This rearrangement joins TRBV29-1 to TRBJ2-1, with 11 bases that match TRBD1. The V gene's germline CDR1 is SQVTM and CDR2 ANQGSEA. The V and J ends lost 7 bases and 9 bases, in that order; junction bases with no gene match: 5. This CDR3 comprises 12 residues. CDR3 DNA sequence: TGCAGCGGTGGACAGGGGGCCGGTGAGCAGTTCTTC. Translating it yields CSGGQGAGEQFF.

The rearrangement uses TRBV19 and TRBJ1-2; tentative D call: TRBD1 (6 bases). Germline CDR1 is LNHDA and CDR2 is SQIVND (reference sequence). Trimming left V 6 bases short and J 4 bases short, with 12 bases between. CDR3 length: 13 amino acids. As DNA, the CDR3 is TGTGCCAGTAGCGAACAGGGTGTCTATGGCTACACCTTC. It encodes CASSEQGVYGYTF.